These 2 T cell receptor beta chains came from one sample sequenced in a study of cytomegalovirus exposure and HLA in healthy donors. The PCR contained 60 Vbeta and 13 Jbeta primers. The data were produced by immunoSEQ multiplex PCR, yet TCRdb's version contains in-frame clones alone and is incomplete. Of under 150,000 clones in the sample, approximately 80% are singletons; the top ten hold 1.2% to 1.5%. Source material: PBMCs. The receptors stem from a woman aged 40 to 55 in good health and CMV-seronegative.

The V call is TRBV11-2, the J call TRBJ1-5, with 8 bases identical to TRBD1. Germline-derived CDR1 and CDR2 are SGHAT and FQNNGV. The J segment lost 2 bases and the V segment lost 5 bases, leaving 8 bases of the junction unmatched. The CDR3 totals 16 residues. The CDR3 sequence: CASSDAGQVGNQPQHF. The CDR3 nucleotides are TGTGCCAGCAGCGACGCGGGACAGGTCGGCAATCAGCCCCAGCATTTT.

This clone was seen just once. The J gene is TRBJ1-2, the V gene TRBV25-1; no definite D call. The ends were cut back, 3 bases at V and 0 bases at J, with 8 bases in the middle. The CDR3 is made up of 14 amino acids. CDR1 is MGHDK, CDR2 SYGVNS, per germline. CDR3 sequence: CASSDPVTNYGYTF. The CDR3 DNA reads TGTGCCAGCAGTGATCCAGTAACTAACTATGGCTACACCTTC.